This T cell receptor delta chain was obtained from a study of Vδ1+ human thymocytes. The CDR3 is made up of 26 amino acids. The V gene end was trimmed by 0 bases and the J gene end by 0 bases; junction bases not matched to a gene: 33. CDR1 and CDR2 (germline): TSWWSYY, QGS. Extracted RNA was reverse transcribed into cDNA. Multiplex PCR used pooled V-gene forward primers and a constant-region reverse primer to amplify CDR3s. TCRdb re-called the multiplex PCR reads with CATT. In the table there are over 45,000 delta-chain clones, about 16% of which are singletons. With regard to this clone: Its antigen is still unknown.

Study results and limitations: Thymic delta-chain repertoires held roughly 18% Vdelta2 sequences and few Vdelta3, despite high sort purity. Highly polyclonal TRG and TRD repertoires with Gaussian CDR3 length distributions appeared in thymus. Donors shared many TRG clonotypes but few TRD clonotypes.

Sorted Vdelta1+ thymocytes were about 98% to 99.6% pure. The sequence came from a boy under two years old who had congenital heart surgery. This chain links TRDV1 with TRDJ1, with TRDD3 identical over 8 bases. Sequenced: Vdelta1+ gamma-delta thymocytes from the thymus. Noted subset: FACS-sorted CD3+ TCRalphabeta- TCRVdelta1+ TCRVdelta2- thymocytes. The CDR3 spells CALGELRRADEVYWGVRDTYTDKLIF. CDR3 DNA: TGTGCTCTTGGGGAACTTCGTAGGGCCGACGAGGTGTACTGGGGGGTCCGAGACACGTACACCGATAAACTCATCTTT.